This entry concerns a single T cell receptor (beta chain). Its antigen is currently unknown. Germline values: CDR1 SGHDN, CDR2 FVKESK. Deletions cut 7 bases from V and 4 bases from J, with 19 bases between. The CDR3 extends over 15 amino acids. Thyroid ultrasound and orbital computed tomography, with clinical symptoms and serum thyroxine and TRAb, informed diagnoses. This entry comes from a study of T cells in Graves' hyperthyroidism and ophthalmopathy. The study, taken as a whole, reports: Among clonotypes expanded in thyroid above 0.001, most were also found in blood.

Amplification targeted TCR beta CDR3 regions from RNA transcripts. When the TCR CDR3 underwent first-round RT-PCR, the HTBI primer set was used. From the multiplex PCR reads, TCRdb called clonotypes with MiXCR, one entry per CDR3 protein. The sample has more than 50,000 distinct CDR3 sequences, about 50% seen once. The sequence derives from a woman aged 25 to 39 with Graves' ophthalmopathy. Sequencing was carried out using blood. The chain is built from TRBV14 and TRBJ1-1; D is perhaps TRBD1 (5 bases). CDR3 nucleotide sequence: TGTGCCAGCACCGAAACTCAGGGATCGGGCACTGAAGCTTTCTTT. It is translated as CASTETQGSGTEAFF.